The next 7 T cell receptor beta chains were all read from a single sample in a study of blood T cells in healthy people across ages. Together with a sample-barcoded 5' primer, a J-beta primer mix was included in a second PCR lasting about 7 to 11 cycles. Each CDR3 protein gets one entry after TCRdb re-called the 5' RACE reads with MiXCR. The repertoire holds hundreds of thousands of distinct CDR3 sequences, about 56% seen once, with more than 25% in the top ten. The sequenced material came from blood. The receptors were sampled from a man in his forties in good health.

The rearrangement joins TRBV12-3 or TRBV12-4 to TRBJ2-5, with D possibly being TRBD2 (6 bases). The closer fit of TRBJ2-7 to the DNA end suggests the J call may be wrong. The CDR3 runs 13 residues. CDR3 nucleotides: TGTGCCAGCGGTCGCCGGGGAGGCGCCGAGCAGTACTTC. It codes for CASGRRGGAEQYF.

This clonotype was seen at least ten times. DNA of the CDR3: TGTGCCAGCAGGATCGGACAGTCCTATAATTCACCCCTCCACTTT. Its protein is CASRIGQSYNSPLHF. The rearrangement uses TRBV6-6 and TRBJ1-6, with a possible D match to TRBD1 (6 bases). The CDR3 covers 15 residues. The germline V gene has CDR1 MNHNY and CDR2 SVGAGI (reference sequence). The V and J ends lost 6 bases and 1 base respectively, with 10 bases between them.

This clonotype was counted a single time. The chain uses TRBV27 and TRBJ2-1, with 8 bases aligning to TRBD2. Germline-derived CDR1 and CDR2 are MNHEY and SMNVEV (reference sequence). With 2 bases clipped from V and 6 bases from J, the junction kept 9 bases outside the gene matches. This CDR3 contains 16 residues. The CDR3 DNA reads as TGTGCCAGCAGTTTACGATCCAGCGGGGGTGTCAATGAGCAGTTCTTC. Translation gives CASSLRSSGGVNEQFF.

V usage is TRBV29-1 and J usage is TRBJ1-2, with 9 bases fitting TRBD1. Germline V gives CDR1 SQVTM, CDR2 ANQGSEA. The V segment lost 2 bases and the J segment 7 bases; nucleotides outside the gene matches: 8. This CDR3 comprises 14 residues. DNA for the CDR3: TGCAGCGTTGAAAAAGGACAGGGGATAGGTGGCTACACCTTC. Translating it yields CSVEKGQGIGGYTF.

The chain recombines TRBV27 with TRBJ2-7; D gene unclear. The CDR3 has 15 amino acids. The V end was cut by 2 bases, the J end by 0 bases, with 11 bases between. Germline loops: CDR1 MNHEY, CDR2 SMNVEV (reference sequence). CDR3 amino acids: CASSLDLGNSYEQYF. As DNA, the CDR3 is TGTGCCAGCAGTTTAGATTTGGGGAACTCCTACGAGCAGTACTTC.

The rearrangement uses TRBV9 and TRBJ2-3; possibly TRBD2 for D (6 bases). This CDR3 contains 13 residues. Germline V gene lookup returns CDR1 SGDLS and CDR2 YYNGEE. The V and J ends lost 3 bases and 6 bases respectively, with 11 bases between them. In nucleotides, the CDR3 is TGTGCCAGCAGCGCACGACTAGGCGATACGCAGTATTTT. Translation: CASSARLGDTQYF.

CDR3 sequence reads: CSVDLRGINTEAFF. DNA of the CDR3: TGCAGCGTTGACCTCAGGGGAATTAACACTGAAGCTTTCTTT. This chain links TRBV29-1 with TRBJ1-1; TRBD1 is a possible D gene (6 bases). Germline loops: CDR1 SQVTM, CDR2 ANQGSEA. The CDR3 consists of 14 residues. V lost 3 bases and J lost 2, with 13 bases in between.